This T cell receptor beta chain was documented in a study of blood T cell repertoires in COVID-19. Study in general: Sources were T cells, B-cell-depleted T cells, or PBMCs; the material itself was cDNA or gDNA.

The junction had 2 bases not matched to a gene; V was cut back by 3 bases and J by 0 bases. The CDR3 totals 14 residues. The germline V gene encodes CDR1 SGHVS and CDR2 FNYEAQ. In the original workflow: Reference gene primer amplification gave nucleated cell count estimates. Libraries were prepared by immunoSEQ multiplex PCR; TCRdb keeps only in-frame clonotypes and omits some of them. V and J calls and clone size are as listed in that table; D and trimming were resolved from the DNA. The profile shows roughly 150,000 clones, approximately 80% of them singletons. The chain joins TRBV7-6 to TRBJ2-7; 7 positions match TRBD1. The TCR comes from a man between 60 and 75 years old with acute or convalescent COVID-19. The material sequenced was peripheral blood. The CDR3 spells CASSLGQISYEQYF. The CDR3 DNA sequence: TGTGCCAGCAGCTTGGGACAGATCTCCTACGAGCAGTACTTC.